One sample yielded the 20 T cell receptor beta chains listed below, sequenced in a study of vaccination and CD4 T cells after COVID-19. For these receptors, no antigen is known. Sequence data for DNA of cultured CD4+ T cells were generated by the Oncomine TCR Beta short-read assay. Each CDR3 protein is one row after TCRdb ran MiXCR on the PCR reads. Of about 11,000 distinct CDR3 sequences listed, over 75% are singletons. Regarding treatment: approximately 10-day PBMC culture with coronavirus spike peptide pools or control peptides (ViraFEST assay). Source material: CD4+ T cells from blood, cultured in vitro. The receptors here all came from a human donor who had recovered from COVID-19.

The chain recombines TRBV7-3 with TRBJ2-2; D not resolved. Per germline, CDR1 SGHTA and CDR2 FQGTGA. The V gene lost 6 bases and the J gene lost 0 bases, with 20 bases spanning the gap. The CDR3 extends over 18 amino acids. CDR3 coding DNA: TGTGCCAGCAGACTAACCCCGGGCCGGTCAGCGAACACCGGGGAGCTGTTTTTT. Protein product: CASRLTPGRSANTGELFF.

V gene TRBV11-2 combines with J gene TRBJ1-6, with 8 bases lining up with TRBD1. Germline V gene data show CDR1 as SGHAT and CDR2 as FQNNGV. Unmatched junction bases numbered 4, after V lost 5 bases and J lost 4 bases. The length of the CDR3 is 15 residues. CDR3 coding DNA: TGTGCCAGCAGCCGCGACAGGGGATATAATTCACCCCTCCACTTT. Protein sequence: CASSRDRGYNSPLHF.

The genes are TRBV2 and TRBJ1-5; D might be TRBD1 (5 bases). Germline V lookup: CDR1 SNHLY, CDR2 FYNNEI. CDR3 length: 14 residues. V was trimmed by 7 bases and J by 2 bases, leaving 12 bases between them. This CDR3 reads CASKPLGGNQPQHF. As DNA, the CDR3 is TGTGCCAGCAAACCCCTGGGGGGCAATCAGCCCCAGCATTTT.

This clonotype was found once. The chain carries TRBV7-3 and TRBJ2-1; 11 bases fit TRBD2. Germline values: CDR1 SGHTA, CDR2 FQGTGA. Trimming took 3 bases from V and 9 from J; bases not matched to a gene: 10. This CDR3 contains 16 residues. Here the CDR3 DNA reads TGTGCCAGCAGCTTGGGCCTAGCGGGAGGCCCCGCTGAGCAGTTCTTC. Residues: CASSLGLAGGPAEQFF. Combining the CDR3 with reference TRBV7-3 and TRBJ2-1 gives the whole variable domain GAGVSQTPSNKVTEKGKYVELRCDPISGHTALYWYRQSLGQGPEFLIYFQGTGAADDSGLPNDRFFAVRPEGSVSTLKIQRTERGDSAVYLCASSLGLAGGPAEQFFGPGTRLTVL.

This chain joins TRBV10-2 and TRBJ2-5, with D unclear. Germline CDR1 WSHSY, CDR2 SAAADI. The CDR3 is 12 amino acids. Trimming pared 7 bases from V and 9 bases from J, leaving 15 bases between. Here the CDR3 DNA reads TGCGCCAGCAAGACACCGGGTGGGGCCCAGTACTTC. This gives the protein CASKTPGGAQYF.

The J gene is TRBJ2-5, the V gene TRBV6-2 or TRBV6-3, with D perhaps assigned TRBD1 or TRBD2 (5 bases each). Germline CDR1 and CDR2: MNHEY and SVGEGT. This CDR3 spans 15 amino acids. The V gene lost 6 bases and the J gene lost 4 bases, with 18 bases spanning the gap. CDR3 region: CASSISGTRGETQYF. In nucleotides, the CDR3 is TGTGCCAGCAGCATCTCCGGGACGAGGGGAGAGACCCAGTACTTC.

This chain joins TRBV6-1 and TRBJ1-5; 7 bases line up with TRBD1. The ends lost 7 bases at V and 4 bases at J; junction bases unmatched: 7. Germline-derived CDR1 and CDR2 are MNHNS and SASEGT. CDR3 length: 14 residues. The CDR3 bases are TGTGCCAGCACACTACAGGGGCGAAATCAGCCCCAGCATTTT. It is translated as CASTLQGRNQPQHF.

This rearrangement joins TRBV19 to TRBJ2-7; D gene ambiguous. The CDR3 sequence is 13 residues long. Trimming removed 10 bases from V and 2 bases from J, with 15 bases in between. CDR1 and CDR2 from the germline V gene are LNHDA and SQIVND (reference sequence). The CDR3 loop is CATRVEKTYEQYF. CDR3 DNA sequence: TGTGCCACCCGAGTGGAGAAAACCTACGAGCAGTACTTC.

The chain has TRBV20-1 and TRBJ2-7; either TRBD1 or TRBD2 may supply D (5 bases each). The CDR3 sequence is 14 residues long. Germline V gene data show CDR1 as DFQATT and CDR2 as SNEGSKA (reference sequence). Between the trimmed V and J ends, which lost 3 bases and 4 bases, there was a span of 16 bases. Written as DNA, the CDR3 is TGCAGTGCTAGTGTGGGGGAGCCCCCGTACGAGCAGTACTTC. Protein: CSASVGEPPYEQYF.

This chain links TRBV7-9 with TRBJ1-5; 7 bases match TRBD1. The ends lost 4 bases at V and 6 bases at J; junction bases unmatched: 3. Germline V gene data show CDR1 as SEHNR and CDR2 as FQNEAQ (reference sequence). This CDR3 spans 13 amino acids. The CDR3 here is CASSSTGSQPQHF. As DNA, the CDR3 is TGTGCCAGCAGCTCGACAGGGTCTCAGCCCCAGCATTTT.

The J gene is TRBJ1-1, the V gene TRBV6-1; 7 bases line up with TRBD1. The CDR3 is made up of 16 amino acids. J gave up 0 bases and V 6 bases, and 10 bases lay outside the gene matches. Germline CDR1 is MNHNS and CDR2 is SASEGT. CDR3 DNA: TGTGCCAGCAGGCAACAGGGGAGGGGGATGAACACTGAAGCTTTCTTT. Translated, it gives CASRQQGRGMNTEAFF.

This chain links TRBV7-2 with TRBJ1-2; possible D gene TRBD1, 5 bases. V was cut by 2 bases and J by 4 bases, with 11 bases left in between. CDR1 SGHTA and CDR2 FQGNSA come from the germline V gene. The length of the CDR3 is 14 residues. CDR3 sequence reads: CASSLQGTVYGYTF. DNA of the CDR3: TGTGCCAGCAGCTTACAGGGTACGGTCTATGGCTACACCTTC.

This rearrangement joins TRBV7-2 to TRBJ2-3; TRBD2 matches at 9 bases. V dropped 5 bases and J dropped 3; count of bases not matched to a gene: 6. The CDR3 has 15 residues. CDR1 is SGHTA, CDR2 FQGNSA, per germline. The CDR3 reads CASSRASGMTDTQYF. As DNA, the CDR3 is TGTGCCAGCAGCAGGGCTAGCGGGATGACAGATACGCAGTATTTT.

The V gene is TRBV27, the J gene TRBJ1-3, with a tentative D call TRBD1 (5 bases). V lost 5 bases to trimming and J lost 4 bases, with 18 bases between them. The CDR3 is made up of 16 amino acids. The V gene's germline CDR1 is MNHEY and CDR2 SMNVEV (reference sequence). The CDR3 DNA reads as TGTGCCAGCAGTGGCGGACCAGGGAGGGCCGGAAACACCATATATTTT. Translated: CASSGGPGRAGNTIYF.

CDR3 protein: CASSPPRRPSPLHF. The CDR3 region has the DNA TGTGCCAGCAGCCCACCTCGGAGGCCGTCACCCCTCCACTTT. V gene TRBV27 combines with J gene TRBJ1-6; unclear D gene. V lost 6 bases and J lost 10, with 16 bases in between. Germline-derived CDR1 and CDR2 are MNHEY and SMNVEV (reference sequence). The CDR3 length is 14 residues.

CDR3 residues: CASSFSRAPQETQYF. CDR3 nucleotides: TGTGCCAGCAGCTTTTCACGGGCCCCCCAAGAGACCCAGTACTTC. This chain uses TRBV5-4 with TRBJ2-5; D remains ambiguous. Germline loops: CDR1 SGHNT, CDR2 YYREEE (reference sequence). V was pared by 2 bases and J by 1 base, with 12 bases between. There are 15 residues in the CDR3.

This clonotype was seen a handful of times. The chain recombines TRBV27 with TRBJ2-3; D might be TRBD1 (6 bases). The CDR3 is made up of 15 amino acids. V lost 7 bases, J lost 2 bases, and 16 bases lay in between. CDR1 and CDR2 (germline): MNHEY, SMNVEV (reference sequence). The CDR3 loop reads CASMARGQPTDTQYF. The CDR3, as DNA: TGTGCCAGCATGGCCCGAGGACAGCCCACAGATACGCAGTATTTT.

V gene TRBV20-1 combines with J gene TRBJ2-2; the match to TRBD1 covers 7 bases. The CDR3 is 14 amino acids. The V gene end was trimmed by 6 bases and the J gene end by 0 bases; junction bases not matched to a gene: 4. Germline values: CDR1 DFQATT, CDR2 SNEGSKA (reference sequence). The CDR3 DNA is TGCAGTGCCCGGGACAGCGCGAACACCGGGGAGCTGTTTTTT. Translated, it gives CSARDSANTGELFF.

V gene TRBV30 combines with J gene TRBJ2-7; tentative D call: TRBD2 (5 bases). CDR1 is GTSNPN, CDR2 SVGIG, per germline (reference sequence). Trimming cost V 4 bases and J 0 bases, with 16 bases left between them. This CDR3 is built from 15 residues. CDR3 sequence: CAWNEAGTLSYEQYF. In DNA form, the CDR3 reads TGTGCCTGGAATGAGGCGGGCACCCTCTCCTACGAGCAGTACTTC.

The chain has TRBV7-2 and TRBJ2-2; TRBD2 agrees at 8 bases. The CDR3 is 16 residues long. The germline V gene has CDR1 SGHTA and CDR2 FQGNSA. Unmatched junction bases numbered 7, after V lost 2 bases and J lost 5 bases. As DNA, the CDR3 is TGTGCCAGCAGCTTAAAGGGACTAGGCGGTACCGGGGAGCTGTTTTTT. This encodes CASSLKGLGGTGELFF.